The sequence of this T cell receptor (beta chain) was determined in a study of early T cells in non-severe SARS-CoV-2 infection. Trimming stripped 6 bases from V and 6 bases from J, with 14 bases between. The CDR3 is 14 amino acids. The germline V gene has CDR1 MDHEN and CDR2 SYDVKM. This clonotype has only a few counts. Antigen specificity is unknown. The TCR library protocol was used to attach unique molecular identifiers. These identifiers were attached to individual cDNA molecules. TCRdb passed the 5' RACE reads through MiXCR, listing each CDR3 protein once. The sample lists approximately 80,000 distinct CDR3 sequences, about 11% occurring once. Study-wide results and limits: Database matching using VDJdb favored anti-spike CD8 responses, with private and CD4 specificities left missing.

The specimen comprised whole blood, sampled at baseline. The clonotype was recovered from an adult who was a healthcare worker with PCR-confirmed SARS-CoV-2 infection or an uninfected control (not recorded which). This chain joins TRBV28 and TRBJ2-2, with D perhaps being TRBD1 or TRBD2 (5 bases each). The CDR3 DNA reads as TGTGCCAGCAGCCCCCGGGGCCCCCCCGGGGAGCTGTTTTTT. It specifies CASSPRGPPGELFF. The variable domain in full, with the rest retrieved from reference TRBV28 and TRBJ2-2, is DVKVTQSSRYLVKRTGEKVFLECVQDMDHENMFWYRQDPGLGLRLIYFSYDVKMKEKGDIPEGYSVSREKKERFSLILESASTNQTSMYLCASSPRGPPGELFFGEGSRLTVL.